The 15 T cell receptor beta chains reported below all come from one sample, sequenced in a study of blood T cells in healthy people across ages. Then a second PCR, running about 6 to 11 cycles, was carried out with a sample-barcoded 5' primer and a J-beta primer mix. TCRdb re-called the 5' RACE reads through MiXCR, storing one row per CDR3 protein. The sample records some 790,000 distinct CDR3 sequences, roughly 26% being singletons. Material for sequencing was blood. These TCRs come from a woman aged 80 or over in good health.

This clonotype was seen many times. CDR3 in DNA: TGTGCCAGCAAACCGACAGGGAACACTGAAGCTTTCTTT. This translates into CASKPTGNTEAFF. The gene calls are TRBV6-2 or TRBV6-3 and TRBJ1-1; perhaps TRBD1 as D (6 bases). CDR3 length: 13 residues. The V gene's germline CDR1 is MNHEY and CDR2 SVGEGT. The V end lost 7 bases, the J end lost 1 base, and 10 bases lay between the germline ends.

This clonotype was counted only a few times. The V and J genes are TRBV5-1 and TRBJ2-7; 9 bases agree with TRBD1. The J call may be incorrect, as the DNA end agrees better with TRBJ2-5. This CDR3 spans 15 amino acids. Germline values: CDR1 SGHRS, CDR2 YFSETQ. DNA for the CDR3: TGCGCCAGCAGCGCAGGACAGGGGCAAAGGGAGACCCAGTACTTC. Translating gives CASSAGQGQRETQYF.

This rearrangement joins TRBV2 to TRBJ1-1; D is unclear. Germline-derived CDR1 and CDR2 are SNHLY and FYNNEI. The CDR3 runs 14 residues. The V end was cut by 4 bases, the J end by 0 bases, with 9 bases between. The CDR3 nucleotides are TGTGCCAGCAGTGTCAGCAGCATGAACACTGAAGCTTTCTTT. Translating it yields CASSVSSMNTEAFF. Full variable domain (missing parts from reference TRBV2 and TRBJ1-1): EPEVTQTPSHQVTQMGQEVILRCVPISNHLYFYWYRQILGQKVEFLVSFYNNEISEKSEIFDDQFSVERPDGSNFTLKIRSTKLEDSAMYFCASSVSSMNTEAFFGQGTRLTVV.

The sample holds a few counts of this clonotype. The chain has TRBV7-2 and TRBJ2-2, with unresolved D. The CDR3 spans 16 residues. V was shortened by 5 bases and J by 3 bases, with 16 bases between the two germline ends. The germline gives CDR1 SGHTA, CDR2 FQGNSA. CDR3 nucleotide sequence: TGTGCCAGCAGCCCAGAGATCTTTTTGGACACCGGGGAGCTGTTTTTT. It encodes CASSPEIFLDTGELFF.

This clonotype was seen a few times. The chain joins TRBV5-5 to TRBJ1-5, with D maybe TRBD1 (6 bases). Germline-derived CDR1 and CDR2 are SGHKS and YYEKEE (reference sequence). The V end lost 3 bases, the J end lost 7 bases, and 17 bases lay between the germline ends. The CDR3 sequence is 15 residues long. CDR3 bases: TGTGCCAGCAGCTACCTCGCGGGGGCCGGCCAGCCCCAGCATTTT. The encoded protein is CASSYLAGAGQPQHF.

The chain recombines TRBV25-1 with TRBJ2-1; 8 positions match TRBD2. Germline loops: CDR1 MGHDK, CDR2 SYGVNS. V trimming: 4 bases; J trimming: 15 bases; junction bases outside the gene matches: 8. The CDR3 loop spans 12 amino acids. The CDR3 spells CASSGPAGAPFF. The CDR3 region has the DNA TGTGCCAGCAGTGGCCCAGCGGGAGCTCCGTTCTTC.

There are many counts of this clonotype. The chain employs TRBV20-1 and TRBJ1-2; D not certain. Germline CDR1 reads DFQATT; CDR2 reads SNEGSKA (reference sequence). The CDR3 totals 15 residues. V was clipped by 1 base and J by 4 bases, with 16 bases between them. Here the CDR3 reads CSARAVRGLGYGYTF. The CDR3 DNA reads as TGCAGTGCTAGAGCTGTGCGAGGGCTCGGCTATGGCTACACCTTC.

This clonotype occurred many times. The CDR3 here is CASSLGGQGGYEQYF. As DNA, the CDR3 is TGTGCCAGCAGCTTGGGGGGACAGGGTGGTTACGAGCAGTACTTC. The chain carries TRBV5-4 and TRBJ2-7, with 9 bases lining up with TRBD1. V trimming: 0 bases; J trimming: 4 bases; junction bases outside the gene matches: 5. This CDR3 comprises 15 residues. CDR1 SGHNT and CDR2 YYREEE come from the germline V gene (reference sequence). The full variable domain, with the rest looked up from reference TRBV5-4 and TRBJ2-7, is ETGVTQSPTHLIKTRGQQVTLRCSSQSGHNTVSWYQQALGQGPQFIFQYYREEENGRGNFPPRFSGLQFPNYSSELNVNALELDDSALYLCASSLGGQGGYEQYFGPGTRLTVT.

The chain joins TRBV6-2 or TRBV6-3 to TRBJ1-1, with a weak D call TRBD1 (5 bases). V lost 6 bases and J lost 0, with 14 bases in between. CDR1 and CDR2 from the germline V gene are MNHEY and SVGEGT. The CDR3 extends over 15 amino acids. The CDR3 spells CASSRGVTLNTEAFF. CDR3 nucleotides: TGTGCCAGCAGCCGGGGGGTCACCCTGAACACTGAAGCTTTCTTT.

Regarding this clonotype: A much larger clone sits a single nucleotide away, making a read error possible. The CDR3 loop reads CATSEPGQGYNEQYF. In DNA, the CDR3 is TGTGCCACCAGTGAGCCGGGACAGGGGTACAATGAGCAGTACTTC. The V gene is TRBV24-1, the J gene TRBJ2-1; the match to TRBD1 covers 10 bases. The DNA end is a closer match to TRBJ2-7, so the J assignment may be wrong. CDR1 is KGHDR, CDR2 SFDVKD, per germline. This CDR3 region has 15 residues.

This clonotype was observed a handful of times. The CDR3, as DNA: TGTGCCAGCGTGGACAGCTCGAGAACCGGGGAGCTGTTTTTT. This translates into CASVDSSRTGELFF. This sequence joins TRBV25-1 and TRBJ2-2; a possible D gene is TRBD1 (6 bases). There are 14 residues in the CDR3. The V end was cut by 8 bases, the J end by 5 bases, with 15 bases between. Per the germline V gene, CDR1 is MGHDK and CDR2 is SYGVNS.

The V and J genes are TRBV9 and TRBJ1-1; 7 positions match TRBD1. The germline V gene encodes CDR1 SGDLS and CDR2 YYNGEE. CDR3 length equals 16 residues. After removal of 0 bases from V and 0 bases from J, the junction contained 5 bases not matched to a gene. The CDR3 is CASSVGTGALNTEAFF. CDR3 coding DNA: TGTGCCAGCAGCGTAGGGACAGGAGCCCTGAACACTGAAGCTTTCTTT.

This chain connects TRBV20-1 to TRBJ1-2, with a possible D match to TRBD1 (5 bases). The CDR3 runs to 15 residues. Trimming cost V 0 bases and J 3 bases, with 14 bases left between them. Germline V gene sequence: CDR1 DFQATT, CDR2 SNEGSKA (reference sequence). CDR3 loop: CSAREWGGGDYGYTF. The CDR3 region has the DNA TGCAGTGCTAGAGAATGGGGCGGGGGGGACTATGGCTACACCTTC.

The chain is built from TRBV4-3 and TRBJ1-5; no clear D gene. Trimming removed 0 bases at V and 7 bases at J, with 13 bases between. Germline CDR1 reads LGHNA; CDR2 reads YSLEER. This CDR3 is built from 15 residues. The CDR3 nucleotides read TGCGCCAGCAGCCAAGATCTAGGGTATAGACAGCCCCAGCATTTT. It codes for CASSQDLGYRQPQHF.

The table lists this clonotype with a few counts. The CDR3 DNA follows: TGCGCCAGCAGCTTGGGGCCGGGTAATCCTGAAGCTTTCTTT. Protein: CASSLGPGNPEAFF. The rearrangement uses TRBV5-1 and TRBJ1-1; D ambiguous. V lost 0 bases and J 6 bases, leaving 12 bases between the germline ends. The germline CDR1 and CDR2 sequences are SGHRS and YFSETQ. This CDR3 is built from 14 residues.